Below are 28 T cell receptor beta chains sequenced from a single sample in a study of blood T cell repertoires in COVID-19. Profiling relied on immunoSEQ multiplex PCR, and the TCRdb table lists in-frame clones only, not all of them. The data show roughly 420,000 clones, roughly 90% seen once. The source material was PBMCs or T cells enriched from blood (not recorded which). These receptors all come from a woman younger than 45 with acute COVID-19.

This CDR3 is CASSLGTGYNSPLHF. DNA for the CDR3: TGTGCCAGCAGCTTAGGCACAGGCTATAATTCACCCCTCCACTTT. The chain couples TRBV7-2 to TRBJ1-6; D is perhaps TRBD1 (5 bases). From germline, CDR1 is SGHTA and CDR2 FQGNSA. This CDR3 is built from 15 residues. V lost 1 base and J lost 3, with 7 bases in between.

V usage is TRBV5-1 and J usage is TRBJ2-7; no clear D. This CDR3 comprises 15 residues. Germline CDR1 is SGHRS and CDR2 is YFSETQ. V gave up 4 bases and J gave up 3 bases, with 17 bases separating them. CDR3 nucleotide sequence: TGCGCCAGCAGCCTGGCCCCCACCCTCGGCTACGAGCAGTACTTC. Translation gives CASSLAPTLGYEQYF.

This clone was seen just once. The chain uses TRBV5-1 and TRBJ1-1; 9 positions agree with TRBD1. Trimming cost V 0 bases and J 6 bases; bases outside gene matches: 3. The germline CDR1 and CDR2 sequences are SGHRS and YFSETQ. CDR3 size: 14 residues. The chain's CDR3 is CASSLGTGVPEAFF. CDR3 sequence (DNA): TGCGCCAGCAGCTTGGGGACAGGGGTCCCTGAAGCTTTCTTT. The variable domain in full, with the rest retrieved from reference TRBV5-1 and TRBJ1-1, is KAGVTQTPRYLIKTRGQQVTLSCSPISGHRSVSWYQQTPGQGLQFLFEYFSETQRNKGNFPGRFSGRQFSNSRSEMNVSTLELGDSALYLCASSLGTGVPEAFFGQGTRLTVV.

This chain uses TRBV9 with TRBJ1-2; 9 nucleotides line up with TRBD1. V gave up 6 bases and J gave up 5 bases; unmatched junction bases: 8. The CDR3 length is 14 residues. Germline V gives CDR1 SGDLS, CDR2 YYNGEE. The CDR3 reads CASTRTGASYGYTF. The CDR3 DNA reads TGTGCCAGCACGCGGACAGGGGCTTCTTATGGCTACACCTTC.

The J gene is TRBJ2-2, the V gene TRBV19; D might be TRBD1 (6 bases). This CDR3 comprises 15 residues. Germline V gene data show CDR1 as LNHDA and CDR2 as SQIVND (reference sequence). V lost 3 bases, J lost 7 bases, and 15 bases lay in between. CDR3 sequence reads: CASSIVGGDIGELFF. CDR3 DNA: TGTGCCAGTAGTATCGTTGGGGGCGATATCGGGGAGCTGTTTTTT.

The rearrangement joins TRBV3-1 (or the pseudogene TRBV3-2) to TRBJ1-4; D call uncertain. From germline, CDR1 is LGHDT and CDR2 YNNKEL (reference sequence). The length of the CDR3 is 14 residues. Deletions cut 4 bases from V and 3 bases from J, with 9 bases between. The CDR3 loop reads CASSRRSANEKLFF. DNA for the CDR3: TGTGCCAGCAGCCGCCGGTCGGCTAATGAAAAACTGTTTTTT.

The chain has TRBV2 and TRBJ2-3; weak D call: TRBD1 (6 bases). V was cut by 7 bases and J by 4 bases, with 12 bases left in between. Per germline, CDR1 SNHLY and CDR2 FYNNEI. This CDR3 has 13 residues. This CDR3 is CASTRAGADTQYF. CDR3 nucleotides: TGTGCCAGCACACGAGCAGGGGCAGATACGCAGTATTTT.

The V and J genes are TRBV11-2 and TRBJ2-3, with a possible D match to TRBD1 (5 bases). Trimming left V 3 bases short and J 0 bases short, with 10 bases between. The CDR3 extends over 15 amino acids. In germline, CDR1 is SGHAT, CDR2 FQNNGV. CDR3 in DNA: TGTGCCAGCAGCTTTGGGGCAGTTAGCACAGATACGCAGTATTTT. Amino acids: CASSFGAVSTDTQYF.

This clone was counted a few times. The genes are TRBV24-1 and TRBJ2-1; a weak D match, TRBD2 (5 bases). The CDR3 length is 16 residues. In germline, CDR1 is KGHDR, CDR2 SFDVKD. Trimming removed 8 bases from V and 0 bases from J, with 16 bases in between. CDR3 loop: CATTAGRGSSYNEQFF. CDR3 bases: TGTGCCACCACCGCTGGCCGGGGAAGCTCCTACAATGAGCAGTTCTTC.

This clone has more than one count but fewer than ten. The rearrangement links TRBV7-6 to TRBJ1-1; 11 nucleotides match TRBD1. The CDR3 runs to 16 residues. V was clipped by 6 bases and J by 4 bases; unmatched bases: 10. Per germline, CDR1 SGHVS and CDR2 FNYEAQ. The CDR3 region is CASSNGQGARGTEAFF. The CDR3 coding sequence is TGTGCCAGCAGTAACGGACAGGGGGCAAGGGGCACTGAAGCTTTCTTT. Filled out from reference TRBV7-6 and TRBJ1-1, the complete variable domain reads GAGVSQSPRYKVTKRGQDVALRCDPISGHVSLYWYRQALGQGPEFLTYFNYEAQQDKSGLPNDRFSAERPEGSISTLTIQRTEQRDSAMYRCASSNGQGARGTEAFFGQGTRLTVV.

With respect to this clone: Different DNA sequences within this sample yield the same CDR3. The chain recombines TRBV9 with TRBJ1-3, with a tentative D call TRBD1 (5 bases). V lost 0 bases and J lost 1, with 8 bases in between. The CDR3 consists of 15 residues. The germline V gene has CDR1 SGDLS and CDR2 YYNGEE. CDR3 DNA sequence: TGTGCCAGCAGCGTAGTCCCAGGGTCTGGAAACACCATATATTTT. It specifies CASSVVPGSGNTIYF.

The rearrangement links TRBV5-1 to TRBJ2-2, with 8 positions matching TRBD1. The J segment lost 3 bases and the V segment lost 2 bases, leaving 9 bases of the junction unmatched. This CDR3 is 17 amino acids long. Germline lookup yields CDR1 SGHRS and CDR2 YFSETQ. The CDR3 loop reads CASSFQGRGLHTGELFF. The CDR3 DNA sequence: TGCGCCAGCAGCTTTCAAGGCAGGGGGCTCCACACCGGGGAGCTGTTTTTT.

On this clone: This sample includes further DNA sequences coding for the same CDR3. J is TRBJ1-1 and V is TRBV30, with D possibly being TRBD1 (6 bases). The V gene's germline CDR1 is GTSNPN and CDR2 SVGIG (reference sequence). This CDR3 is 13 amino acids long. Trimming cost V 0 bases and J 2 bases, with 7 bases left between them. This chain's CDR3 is CAWSVGGNTEAFF. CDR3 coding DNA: TGTGCCTGGAGTGTAGGGGGAAACACTGAAGCTTTCTTT.

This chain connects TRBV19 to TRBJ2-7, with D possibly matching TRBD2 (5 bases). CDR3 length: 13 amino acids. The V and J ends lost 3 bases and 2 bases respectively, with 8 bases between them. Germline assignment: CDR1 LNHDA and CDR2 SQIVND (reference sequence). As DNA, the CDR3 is TGTGCCAGTAGTATGGGAGTCACCTACGAGCAGTACTTC. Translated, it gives CASSMGVTYEQYF.

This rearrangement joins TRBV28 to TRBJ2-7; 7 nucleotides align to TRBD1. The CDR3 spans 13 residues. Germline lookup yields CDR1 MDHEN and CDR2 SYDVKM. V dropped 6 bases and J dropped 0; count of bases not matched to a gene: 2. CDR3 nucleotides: TGTGCCAGCAGGGGGGACAGCTCCTACGAGCAGTACTTC. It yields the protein CASRGDSSYEQYF.

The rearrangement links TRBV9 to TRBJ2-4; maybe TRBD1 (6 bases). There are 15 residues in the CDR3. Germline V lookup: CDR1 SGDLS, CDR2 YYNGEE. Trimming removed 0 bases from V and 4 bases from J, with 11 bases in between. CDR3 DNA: TGTGCCAGCAGCGTAGTTCCAGGGGCTAAAAACATTCAGTACTTC. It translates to CASSVVPGAKNIQYF.

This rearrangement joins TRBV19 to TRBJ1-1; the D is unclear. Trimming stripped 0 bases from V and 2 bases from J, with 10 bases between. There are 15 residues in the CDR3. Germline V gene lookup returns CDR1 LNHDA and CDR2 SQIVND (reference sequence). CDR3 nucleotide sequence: TGTGCCAGTAGTATAGACGCCTCTATAAACACTGAAGCTTTCTTT. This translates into CASSIDASINTEAFF.

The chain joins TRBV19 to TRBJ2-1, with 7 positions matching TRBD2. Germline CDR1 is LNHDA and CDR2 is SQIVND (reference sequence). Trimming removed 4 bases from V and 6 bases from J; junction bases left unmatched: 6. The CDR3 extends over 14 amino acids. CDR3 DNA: TGTGCCAGTAGTAGGGACTACCTTGGCAATGAGCAGTTCTTC. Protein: CASSRDYLGNEQFF.

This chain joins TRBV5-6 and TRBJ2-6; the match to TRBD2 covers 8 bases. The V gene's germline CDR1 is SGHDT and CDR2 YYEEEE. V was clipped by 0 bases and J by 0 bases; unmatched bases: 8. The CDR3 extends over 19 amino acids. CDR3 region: CASSLVGLAVSSGANVLTF. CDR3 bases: TGTGCCAGCAGCTTGGTAGGACTAGCTGTAAGCTCTGGGGCCAACGTCCTGACTTTC. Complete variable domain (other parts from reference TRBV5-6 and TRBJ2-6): DAGVTQSPTHLIKTRGQQVTLRCSPKSGHDTVSWYQQALGQGPQFIFQYYEEEERQRGNFPDRFSGHQFPNYSSELNVNALLLGDSALYLCASSLVGLAVSSGANVLTFGAGSRLTVL.

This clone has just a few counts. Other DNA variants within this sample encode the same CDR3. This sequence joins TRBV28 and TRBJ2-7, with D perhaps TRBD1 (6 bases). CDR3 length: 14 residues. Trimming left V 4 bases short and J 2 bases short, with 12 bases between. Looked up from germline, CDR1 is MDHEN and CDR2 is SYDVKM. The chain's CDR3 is CASSSRDTPYEQYF. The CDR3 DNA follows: TGTGCCAGCAGTTCCCGGGACACCCCCTACGAGCAGTACTTC.

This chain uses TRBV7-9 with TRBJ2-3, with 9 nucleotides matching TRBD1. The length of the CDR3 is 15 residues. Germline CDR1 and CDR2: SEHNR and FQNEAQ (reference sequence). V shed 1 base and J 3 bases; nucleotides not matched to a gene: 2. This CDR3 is CASSLGTGVTDTQYF. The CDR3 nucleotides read TGTGCCAGCAGCTTAGGGACAGGGGTTACAGATACGCAGTATTTT.

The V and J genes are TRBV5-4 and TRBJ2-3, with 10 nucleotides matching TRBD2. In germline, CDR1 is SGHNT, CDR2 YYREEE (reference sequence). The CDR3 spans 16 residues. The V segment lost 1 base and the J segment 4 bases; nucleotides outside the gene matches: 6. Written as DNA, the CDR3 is TGTGCCAGCAGCTTGTTCGGAGCGGGGGGGGCAGATACGCAGTATTTT. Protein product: CASSLFGAGGADTQYF.

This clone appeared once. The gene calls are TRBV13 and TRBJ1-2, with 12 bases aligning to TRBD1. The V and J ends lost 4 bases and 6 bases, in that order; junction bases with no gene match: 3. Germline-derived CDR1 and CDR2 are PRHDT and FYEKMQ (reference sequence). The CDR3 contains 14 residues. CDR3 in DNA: TGTGCCAGCAGCTACGGGACAGGGGGCAATGGCTACACCTTC. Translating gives CASSYGTGGNGYTF.

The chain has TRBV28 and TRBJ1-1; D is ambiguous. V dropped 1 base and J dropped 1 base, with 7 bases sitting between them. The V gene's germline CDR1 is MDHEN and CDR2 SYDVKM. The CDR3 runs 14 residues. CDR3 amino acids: CASSLSSGNTEAFF. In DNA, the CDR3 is TGTGCCAGCAGTTTATCTTCGGGGAACACTGAAGCTTTCTTT.

In DNA form, the CDR3 reads TGTGCCACCAGTGGAGGGACAGGGAATAATGAAAAACTGTTTTTT. This encodes CATSGGTGNNEKLFF. The J gene is TRBJ1-4, the V gene TRBV24-1, with 9 positions matching TRBD1. V lost 5 bases to trimming and J lost 4 bases; unmatched junction nucleotides: 4. Germline V lookup: CDR1 KGHDR, CDR2 SFDVKD. The CDR3 length is 15 residues.

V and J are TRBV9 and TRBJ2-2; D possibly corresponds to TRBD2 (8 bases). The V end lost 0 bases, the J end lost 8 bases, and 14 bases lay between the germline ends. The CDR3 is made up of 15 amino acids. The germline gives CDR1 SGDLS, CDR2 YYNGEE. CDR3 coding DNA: TGTGCCAGCAGCGTAGCGGGAGGGGGCCCGGGGGAGCTGTTTTTT. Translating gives CASSVAGGGPGELFF.

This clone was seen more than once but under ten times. For the CDR3, the DNA is TGCGCCAGCAGTGAGTCCCGAGACAGGCCCCAGCATTTT. As protein: CASSESRDRPQHF. V usage is TRBV10-2 and J usage is TRBJ1-5, with D maybe TRBD1 (5 bases). The CDR3 is 13 residues long. Germline V lookup: CDR1 WSHSY, CDR2 SAAADI. The V gene lost 0 bases and the J gene lost 9 bases, with 9 bases spanning the gap.

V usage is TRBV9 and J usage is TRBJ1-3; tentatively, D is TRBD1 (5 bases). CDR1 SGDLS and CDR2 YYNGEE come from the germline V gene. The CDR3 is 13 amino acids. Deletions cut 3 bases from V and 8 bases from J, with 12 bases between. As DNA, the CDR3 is TGTGCCAGCAGCGAGGGGACGGGAGACACCATATATTTT. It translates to CASSEGTGDTIYF.